A selection of T cell receptor beta chains follows, all from one sample in a study of cytotoxic CD8 clonotypes in ibrutinib-treated CLL. The data were produced by immunoSEQ multiplex PCR, yet TCRdb's version contains in-frame clones alone and is incomplete. The repertoire holds about 160,000 clones, with about 88% as singletons. Sequenced material: PBMCs, taken at disease progression, from a patient treated with ibrutinib. The receptor set was obtained from a human donor with chronic lymphocytic leukemia. Each CDR3 is given with its conserved first and last residue. The order of the fields is CDR3 DNA, CDR3 protein, clone size, V gene, D gene, J gene. A D gene is named only where the DNA matches it firmly. Size tells how often a clone was seen (once, few, many) or the class of an expanded clone, and some rows leave it out.

TGTGCCACCAGCCACACTAGAAGCGCGTCCACAGATACGCAGTATTTT | CATSHTRSASTDTQYF | - | TRBV15 | - | TRBJ2-3
TGTGCCAGCAGGCTAGGGATCAATGAGCAGTTCTTC | CASRLGINEQFF | - | TRBV6-5 | - | TRBJ2-1
TGCGCCAGCAACAGGGGGCAATCAGTGGACGAGCAGTACTTC | CASNRGQSVDEQYF | once | TRBV10-1 | TRBD1 | TRBJ2-7
TGTGCCAGCAGCCTGACTAGAAAAACCGGGGAGCTGTTTTTT | CASSLTRKTGELFF | - | TRBV6-5 | - | TRBJ2-2
TGCGCCAGCAGCTTAAACAGGGGGACTAATGAAAAACTGTTTTTT | CASSLNRGTNEKLFF | - | TRBV5-1 | TRBD1 | TRBJ1-4
TGTGCCAGCTCACCACTCCAGGGGGGAGAGACCCAGTACTTC | CASSPLQGGETQYF | - | TRBV18 | - | TRBJ2-5
TGTGCCAGCAGTTTGGCCCAAGGACGGGCACGATATGGCTACACCTTC | CASSLAQGRARYGYTF | - | TRBV27 | - | TRBJ1-2
TGTGCCAGCAGCTTAGCAGGAGCGGGAGTCGGTGAGACCCAGTACTTC | CASSLAGAGVGETQYF | - | TRBV7-2 | TRBD2 | TRBJ2-5
TGTGCCAGCAGTTACGAGGCAGGACCCACTGAAGCTTTCTTT | CASSYEAGPTEAFF | - | TRBV6-5 | - | TRBJ1-1
TGCAGCGTTGTAGCCGTCCGATCTAGCGGGAGGGCTGGTGAGCAGTTCTTC | CSVVAVRSSGRAGEQFF | - | TRBV29-1 | TRBD2 | TRBJ2-1
TGTGCCAGTAGTATAGATGCCCCTGGGGTCGGGTTATACAATGAGCAGTTCTTC | CASSIDAPGVGLYNEQFF | - | TRBV19 | - | TRBJ2-1
TGCGCCAGCGGGGAAGGGACAGGGCCATACAATGAGCAGTTCTTC | CASGEGTGPYNEQFF | - | TRBV5-1 | TRBD1 | TRBJ2-1
TGTGCCAGCAGCTTTGGTGGCAATTCACCCCTCCACTTT | CASSFGGNSPLHF | - | TRBV27 | - | TRBJ1-6
TGCGCCAGCAGAACGTTGCAGGTAGCGGGAGCACACAATGAGCAGTTCTTC | CASRTLQVAGAHNEQFF | - | TRBV10-2 | TRBD2 | TRBJ2-1
TGTGCCAGCAGTTACATATGGACAGGGATGACAGGCGAGCAGTACTTC | CASSYIWTGMTGEQYF | - | TRBV6-5 | TRBD1 | TRBJ2-7
TGTGCCAGCAGTTACGGGGATAGCAATCAGCCCCAGCATTTT | CASSYGDSNQPQHF | - | TRBV6-6 | - | TRBJ1-5
TGTGCCAGCAGTTTCGATAAACACCGGGACAGGGGGACCTACGAGCAGTACTTC | CASSFDKHRDRGTYEQYF | - | TRBV14 | TRBD1 | TRBJ2-7
TGTGCCAGCAGCGGAGAGGGGTTTGGCTACACCTTC | CASSGEGFGYTF | - | TRBV9 | - | TRBJ1-2
TGTGCCAGCACGAGGGAAGATACGCAGTATTTT | CASTREDTQYF | - | TRBV6-1 | - | TRBJ2-3
TGTGCCAGCAGTTTATTGACTAGCGGGTACAATGAGCAGTTCTTC | CASSLLTSGYNEQFF | - | TRBV27 | TRBD2 | TRBJ2-1
TGTGCCAGCAGTTCCGTCTCTGGGGGAAATCAGCCCCAGCATTTT | CASSSVSGGNQPQHF | - | TRBV28 | - | TRBJ1-5
TGTGCTAGTGGTTTGGGGGGGCCCACTGAAGCTTTCTTT | CASGLGGPTEAFF | - | TRBV12-5 | - | TRBJ1-1
TGTGCCAGCAGTTCGACGGGGGGGACTAGCGGGATTTACATCTCCTACGAGCAGTACTTC | CASSSTGGTSGIYISYEQYF | - | TRBV28 | TRBD2 | TRBJ2-7
TGTGCCAGCAGCTTAATGTCAGGGGGAGGTGGGGAGCTGTTTTTT | CASSLMSGGGGELFF | - | TRBV7-2 | - | TRBJ2-2
TGTGCCAGTACCATCGGGTCTGGGAACACTGAAGCTTTCTTT | CASTIGSGNTEAFF | - | TRBV7-6 | - | TRBJ1-1
TGTGCCAGCAGTGAAGTTTGGGACAGGCCTTATGGCTACACCTTC | CASSEVWDRPYGYTF | few | TRBV2 | TRBD1 | TRBJ1-2
TGTGCCAGCAGCTACTTTCGGGGGCAGGTGTATGGCTACACCTTC | CASSYFRGQVYGYTF | - | TRBV5-8 | - | TRBJ1-2
TGTGCCAGCAGTGTCCGAACGACAGGGGGTGGCACAGATACGCAGTATTTT | CASSVRTTGGGTDTQYF | - | TRBV5-6 | TRBD1 | TRBJ2-3
TGTGCCAGCAGTCATAGGGTCCAGGGGGCGATCTCCAATGAGCAGTTCTTC | CASSHRVQGAISNEQFF | once | TRBV27 | TRBD1 | TRBJ2-1
TGTGCCATCAGTGGTGGACAGGGAATCTCCTACGAGCAGTACTTC | CAISGGQGISYEQYF | - | TRBV10-3 | TRBD1 | TRBJ2-7
TGCGCCAGCAGGTCGGCTTTCGCAGAGACCCAGTACTTC | CASRSAFAETQYF | - | TRBV4-1 | - | TRBJ2-5
TGTGCCAGTAGTGCTCGGACTAGCGGGAGGGCTTCATCCTACGAGCAGTACTTC | CASSARTSGRASSYEQYF | few | TRBV19 | TRBD2 | TRBJ2-7
TGCGCCAGCAGCGCCATCACAATGGGACATAAGAAGGTTTGGGATGGCTACACCTTC | CASSAITMGHKKVWDGYTF | - | TRBV5-1 | - | TRBJ1-2
TGTGCCAGCAGCCAAGATCGACAGGGGGGGTACGAGCAGTACTTC | CASSQDRQGGYEQYF | - | TRBV14 | TRBD1 | TRBJ2-7
TGTGCCAGTAGTATGGAACTAGCGGGATACTACAATGAGCAGTTCTTC | CASSMELAGYYNEQFF | once | TRBV19 | TRBD2 | TRBJ2-1
TGCGCCAGCAGCTCAAGACAGGGATCGGCACGCTATGGCTACACCTTC | CASSSRQGSARYGYTF | - | TRBV5-1 | TRBD1 | TRBJ1-2
TGTGCCAGCAGTTACTCGATCTATGGCTACACCTTC | CASSYSIYGYTF | - | TRBV6-6 | - | TRBJ1-2
TGTGCCAGCAGTCTAACCTACAGGGCAGAGGTCCCCACAGATACGCAGTATTTT | CASSLTYRAEVPTDTQYF | - | TRBV27 | - | TRBJ2-3
TGTGCCAGCAGACCGACTCCACGGGGGAACACTGAAGCTTTCTTT | CASRPTPRGNTEAFF | - | TRBV27 | - | TRBJ1-1
TGTGCCGGGGCTGGCTTCGCGACCTACAATGAGCAGTTCTTC | CAGAGFATYNEQFF | - | TRBV28 | - | TRBJ2-1
TGTGCCAGCAGCTTAATAACAGGGGGGTCCTACGAGCAGTACTTC | CASSLITGGSYEQYF | - | TRBV7-9 | TRBD1 | TRBJ2-7